A selection of T cell receptor beta chains follows, all from one sample in a study of T cell repertoires in cytomegalovirus infection. TCRdb fed the reads into MiXCR, producing one record per CDR3 protein. Among about 310,000 distinct CDR3 sequences listed, roughly 25% were seen once. Their antigen targets remain unknown. The source material was cultured PBMCs, sampled from culture after CMV antigen stimulation. The receptors come from a human donor in good health (CMV status not recorded). Some clones in this sample may be carry-over from other donors' samples. The CDR3 runs from the conserved cysteine through the conserved F or W.

>TRBV7-6|TRBJ2-2|16
CASSLGSRIYTGELFF
>TRBV7-2|TRBJ2-4|19
CASSSHRGTGLGAKNIQYF
>TRBV6-2/TRBV6-3|TRBJ1-1|14
CASRDAGTIAEAFF
>TRBV29-1|TRBJ2-1|12
CSSLVTGNEQFF
>TRBV9|TRBJ2-1|17
CASSVAAPGGSYNEQFF
>TRBV19|TRBJ2-5|13
CASMGFSQETQYF
>TRBV5-1|TRBJ1-6|17
CASSLGLRSSYNSPLHF
>TRBV7-9|TRBJ2-5|17
CASSKGLAGRLQETQYF
>TRBV28|TRBJ2-6|15
CASSLYSSGANVLTF
>TRBV7-2|TRBJ1-1|16
CASSLSGSPMNTEAFF
>TRBV4-1|TRBJ2-1|15
CASSQIPPQGYEQFF
>TRBV20-1|TRBJ2-3|13
CSVTSGSPDTQYF
>TRBV7-2|TRBJ1-6|15
CASSPETGGGSPLHF
>TRBV12-3/TRBV12-4|TRBJ1-4|15
CASSEVGTGGEKLFF
>TRBV7-8|TRBJ1-6|13
CASSLAVESPLHF
>TRBV18|TRBJ2-1|18
CASSPAISGTGAWSEQFF
>TRBV6-2/TRBV6-3|TRBJ2-3|15
CASSSDRDGRDTQYF
>TRBV19|TRBJ1-1|15
CASSITAGANTEAFF
>TRBV29-1|TRBJ2-3|12
CSVEIGTDTQYF
>TRBV11-1|TRBJ2-3|15
CASSESSPLTDTQYF
>TRBV7-8|TRBJ1-1|18
CASSLVGGGGEANTEAFF
>TRBV5-4|TRBJ2-1|15
CARTSGRPPIDEQFF
>TRBV6-6|TRBJ1-5|14
CASTEAYSKQPQHF
>TRBV18|TRBJ2-7|16
CASSPPGTTTSYEQYF
>TRBV2|TRBJ1-6|15
CASSGGRPLNSPLHF
>TRBV5-6|TRBJ2-5|14
CASSLFWGRETQYF
>TRBV6-4|TRBJ2-2|16
CASSDPSGTHAGELFF
>TRBV10-2|TRBJ1-1|16
CASSELGGSRNTEAFF
>TRBV20-1|TRBJ2-7|17
CSARDRMLAGGRREQYF
>TRBV7-8|TRBJ2-1|17
CASSLGSLAGGPNEQFF
>TRBV20-1|TRBJ2-1|16
CSARDTNLQGFDEQFF
>TRBV28|TRBJ1-1|14
CASIRDRANTEAFF